Below, 9 T cell receptor beta chains from the same sample are listed, as sequenced in a study of blood T cell repertoires in COVID-19. Measured with immunoSEQ multiplex PCR; TCRdb has only the in-frame clones, and not every one. The repertoire holds about 340,000 clones, with 70% to 90% as singletons. The specimen sequenced was PBMCs or T cells enriched from blood (not recorded which). The receptors come from a woman aged 40-49 years with acute COVID-19.

V gene TRBV24-1 combines with J gene TRBJ2-1, with 7 bases lining up with TRBD1. The CDR3 contains 15 residues. The V and J ends lost 4 bases and 5 bases, in that order; junction bases with no gene match: 7. Germline CDR1 is KGHDR and CDR2 is SFDVKD. The CDR3 nucleotides read TGTGCCACCAGTGACCACACCGGGACAGACAATGAGCAGTTCTTC. Translation gives CATSDHTGTDNEQFF.

The rearrangement joins TRBV9 to TRBJ2-5; D perhaps matches TRBD2 (6 bases). The length of the CDR3 is 15 residues. CDR1 and CDR2 from the germline V gene are SGDLS and YYNGEE. V was cut by 2 bases and J by 5 bases, with 16 bases left in between. In DNA, the CDR3 is TGTGCCAGCAGCGTCGGGGGTACTAGCCGGGAGACCCAGTACTTC. It encodes CASSVGGTSRETQYF.

The CDR3 protein is CASSLPNTGELFF. The CDR3 region has the DNA TGTGCCAGCAGTCTCCCGAACACCGGGGAGCTGTTTTTT. The chain uses TRBV12-3 or TRBV12-4 and TRBJ2-2; D uncertain. V dropped 5 bases and J dropped 0 bases, with 4 bases sitting between them. The CDR3 consists of 13 residues.

The chain uses TRBV19 and TRBJ2-2; 11 bases map to TRBD2. The CDR3 extends over 17 amino acids. The germline gives CDR1 LNHDA, CDR2 SQIVND (reference sequence). Losses at the gene ends were 6 bases for V and 1 base for J; bases not matched to a gene: 7. CDR3 DNA sequence: TGTGCCAGTAGATCGAAAGGACTAGCGGGGAACACCGGGGAGCTGTTTTTT. This translates into CASRSKGLAGNTGELFF. Supplemented by reference TRBV19 and TRBJ2-2, the full variable domain reads DGGITQSPKYLFRKEGQNVTLSCEQNLNHDAMYWYRQDPGQGLRLIYYSQIVNDFQKGDIAEGYSVSREKKESFPLTVTSAQKNPTAFYLCASRSKGLAGNTGELFFGEGSRLTVL.

The chain couples TRBV12-5 to TRBJ2-1; 11 nucleotides agree with TRBD2. The CDR3 has 17 residues. Trimming took 2 bases from V and 4 from J; bases not matched to a gene: 7. CDR1 and CDR2 from the germline V gene are LGHNT and FRNRAP. The CDR3 loop is CASGLNPSGRLYNEQFF. The CDR3 DNA follows: TGTGCTAGTGGTTTGAACCCTAGCGGGAGGTTGTACAATGAGCAGTTCTTC.

This clone has only one observation. V usage is TRBV28 and J usage is TRBJ1-4, with TRBD1 matching 7 bases. CDR3 length: 15 amino acids. Trimming removed 11 bases from V and 4 bases from J; junction bases left unmatched: 13. The germline gives CDR1 MDHEN, CDR2 SYDVKM. CDR3 in amino acids: CAVQSGGQVNEKLFF. The DNA for the CDR3 is TGTGCCGTACAGTCAGGGGGTCAAGTTAATGAAAAACTGTTTTTT.

The chain links TRBV4-1 to TRBJ2-7, with a tentative D call TRBD2 (5 bases). This CDR3 is 15 amino acids long. V lost 1 base and J lost 2, with 12 bases in between. Germline CDR1 is MGHRA and CDR2 is YSYEKL. CDR3 residues: CASSQVSEGAYEQYF. The CDR3 nucleotides are TGCGCCAGCAGCCAAGTCTCTGAGGGAGCCTACGAGCAGTACTTC.

This clone was picked up one time. This chain links TRBV25-1 with TRBJ2-3, with TRBD2 matching 9 bases. The CDR3 covers 14 residues. V trimming: 7 bases; J trimming: 6 bases; junction bases outside the gene matches: 8. Germline CDR1 is MGHDK and CDR2 is SYGVNS. CDR3 loop: CASTTRLAGDTQYF. DNA for the CDR3: TGTGCCAGCACCACCAGGCTAGCGGGGGATACGCAGTATTTT.

The genes are TRBV27 and TRBJ2-7; D gene unclear. The germline CDR1 and CDR2 sequences are MNHEY and SMNVEV (reference sequence). V shed 0 bases and J shed 1 base, with 16 bases lying between them. The CDR3 is 17 residues long. CDR3: CASSLSPGSARSYEQYF. Written as DNA, the CDR3 is TGTGCCAGCAGTTTATCCCCTGGTTCCGCTAGGTCCTACGAGCAGTACTTC.